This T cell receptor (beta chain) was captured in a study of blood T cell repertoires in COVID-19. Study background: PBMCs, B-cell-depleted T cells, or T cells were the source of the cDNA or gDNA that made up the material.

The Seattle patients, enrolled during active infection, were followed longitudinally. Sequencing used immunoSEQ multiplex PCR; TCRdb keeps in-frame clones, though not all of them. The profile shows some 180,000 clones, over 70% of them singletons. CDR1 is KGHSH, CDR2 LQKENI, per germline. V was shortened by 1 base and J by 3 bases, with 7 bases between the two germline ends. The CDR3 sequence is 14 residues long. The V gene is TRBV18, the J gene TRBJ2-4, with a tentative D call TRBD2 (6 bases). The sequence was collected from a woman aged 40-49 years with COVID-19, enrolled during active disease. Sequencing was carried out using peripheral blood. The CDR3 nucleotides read TGTGCCAGCTCACCACAGGGAGGCAAAAACATTCAGTACTTC. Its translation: CASSPQGGKNIQYF. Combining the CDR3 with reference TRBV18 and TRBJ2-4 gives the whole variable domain NAGVMQNPRHLVRRRGQEARLRCSPMKGHSHVYWYRQLPEEGLKFMVYLQKENIIDESGMPKERFSAEFPKEGPSILRIQQVVRGDSAAYFCASSPQGGKNIQYFGAGTRLSVL.